Sequencing of this T cell receptor (beta chain) was carried out in a study of blood T cell repertoires in COVID-19. Study background: Samples taken during acute and convalescent COVID-19 were collected in the United States, Italy and Spain. The cDNA or gDNA used as material had been derived from T cells, B-cell-depleted T cells, or PBMCs.

In the authors' methods: Scientists estimated how many nucleated cells there were by amplifying reference gene primers. The protocol was immunoSEQ multiplex PCR, while the TCRdb copy is restricted to in-frame clones and leaves out a portion. That table gives V, J and clone size, and the DNA gave D and trimming. The sample consists of tens of thousands of clones, approximately 83% of them appearing once. Germline V gene sequence: CDR1 SGHVS, CDR2 FNYEAQ. Unmatched junction bases numbered 6, after V lost 3 bases and J lost 4 bases. The CDR3 has 17 amino acids. The V call is TRBV7-6, the J call TRBJ2-3; TRBD2 agrees at 14 bases. This sequence originates from a human donor in a cohort sampled during active COVID-19. What was sequenced was peripheral blood. CDR3 in amino acids: CASSFGRTSGGSDTQYF. CDR3 DNA: TGTGCCAGCAGCTTCGGGCGGACTAGCGGGGGGTCAGATACGCAGTATTTT.